This entry describes one T cell receptor beta chain. This specimen belongs to a study of OX40 agonist ivuxolimab in advanced cancers. Study context: All patients had ivuxolimab intravenously every 2 weeks at 0.01 to 10 mg/kg.

CDR1 and CDR2 from the germline V gene are SGHTA and FQGTGA. V was pared by 2 bases and J by 2 bases, with 10 bases between. The CDR3 spans 16 residues. The repertoire was sequenced with immunoSEQ multiplex PCR; TCRdb's copy has only in-frame clones and lacks some. The sample has roughly 60,000 clones; around 87% are singletons. V is TRBV7-3 and J is TRBJ2-6; possible D gene TRBD1, 5 bases. The clonotype originates from an adult with an advanced solid tumor such as melanoma, head and neck, liver or kidney cancer. The material was CD4+ or CD8+ T cells sorted from blood, obtained in a trial of the OX40 agonist ivuxolimab. The CDR3 protein is CASSLSGITGANVLTF. The CDR3 bases are TGTGCCAGCAGCTTATCAGGGATTACTGGGGCCAACGTCCTGACTTTC.